Listed below are T cell receptor beta chains from one sample, sequenced in a study of shared clonotypes between healthy human individuals. The repertoire was sequenced with immunoSEQ multiplex PCR; TCRdb's copy has only in-frame clones and lacks some. The sample has over 400,000 clones; 90% to 97% are singletons. The sample comprised naive CD4+ T cells sorted from blood. Receptors were obtained from a young woman in good health. Both conserved end residues are part of each CDR3. The order of the fields is J gene, V gene, clone size, D gene, CDR3 DNA, CDR3 protein. The D gene is left open where the match is weak. Clone size is not always given. Where it is, it says once, few, many or a class for expanded clones.

J: TRBJ1-2; V: TRBV6-1; size: NA; D: NA; DNA: TGTGCCAGCAGTGAAATTGAGGGGCTAGGAGGCTACACCTTC; CDR3: CASSEIEGLGGYTF
J: TRBJ2-1; V: TRBV7-2; size: NA; D: TRBD2; DNA: TGTGCCAGCAGCTGGGCGACTAGCGGGAGGGCTCTTGAGCAGTTCTTC; CDR3: CASSWATSGRALEQFF
J: TRBJ2-5; V: TRBV7-2; size: NA; D: TRBD1; DNA: TGTGCCAGCAGCCCCCTCTCGACAGGGGGAGAGACCCAGTACTTC; CDR3: CASSPLSTGGETQYF
J: TRBJ2-7; V: TRBV27; size: NA; D: TRBD2; DNA: TGTGCCAGCGGAGAGCGGGACCCTGCCCTCTACTACGAGCAGTACTTC; CDR3: CASGERDPALYYEQYF
J: TRBJ2-1; V: TRBV19; size: NA; D: TRBD2; DNA: TGTGCCAGTAGTATTATGAGCGGGAGGGCCCCCTACAATGAGCAGTTCTTC; CDR3: CASSIMSGRAPYNEQFF
J: TRBJ1-2; V: TRBV28; size: NA; D: TRBD1; DNA: TGTGCCAGCACCAACCCCGGGGACAGGGGTTCCTATGGCTACACCTTC; CDR3: CASTNPGDRGSYGYTF
J: TRBJ1-2; V: TRBV25-1; size: NA; D: NA; DNA: TGTGCCAGCTTCGGTACTAACTATGGCTACACCTTC; CDR3: CASFGTNYGYTF
J: TRBJ1-1; V: TRBV5-1; size: NA; D: NA; DNA: TGCGCCAGCAGCCTCCAATACCTTCACAGGGAAGCTTTCTTT; CDR3: CASSLQYLHREAFF
J: TRBJ2-1; V: TRBV11-2; size: NA; D: TRBD1; DNA: TGTGCCAGCAGCTTTGGGTGGACAGGGGGGGACGGTGAGCAGTTCTTC; CDR3: CASSFGWTGGDGEQFF
J: TRBJ2-2; V: TRBV10-2; size: once; D: NA; DNA: TGCGCCAGCAACTGGGGGTACACCGGGGAGCTGTTTTTT; CDR3: CASNWGYTGELFF
J: TRBJ1-1; V: TRBV9; size: once; D: TRBD1; DNA: TGTGCCAGCAGCACTAGGACAGGGGTTCCGAACACTGAAGCTTTCTTT; CDR3: CASSTRTGVPNTEAFF
J: TRBJ2-5; V: TRBV19; size: NA; D: TRBD1; DNA: TGTGCCAGTAGTCTACGACAGGGCTTGGGTCAGGAGACCCAGTACTTC; CDR3: CASSLRQGLGQETQYF
J: TRBJ2-5; V: TRBV15; size: once; D: NA; DNA: TGTGCCACCAGCAGAAACCTGGACAGCCACCAAGAGACCCAGTACTTC; CDR3: CATSRNLDSHQETQYF
J: TRBJ2-5; V: TRBV19; size: NA; D: TRBD1; DNA: TGTGCCAGTAGTACTGGACAGGGCCAAGAGACCCAGTACTTC; CDR3: CASSTGQGQETQYF
J: TRBJ2-1; V: TRBV6-4; size: NA; D: TRBD2; DNA: TGTGCCAGCAGTGACTCAGTGGTAGCGGGAGGTCGATACAATGAGCAGTTCTTC; CDR3: CASSDSVVAGGRYNEQFF
J: TRBJ2-7; V: TRBV2; size: NA; D: TRBD1; DNA: TGTGCCAGCAGCGTTCAGGGACAGGCCTCCTACGAGCAGTACTTC; CDR3: CASSVQGQASYEQYF
J: TRBJ2-2; V: TRBV5-1; size: NA; D: NA; DNA: TGCGCCAGCAGCCCCCCCCTAGCCGGGGAGCTGTTTTTT; CDR3: CASSPPLAGELFF
J: TRBJ2-1; V: TRBV5-1; size: NA; D: NA; DNA: TGCGCCAGCAGTTTCAGCGCCGACAATGAGCAGTTCTTC; CDR3: CASSFSADNEQFF
J: TRBJ2-1; V: TRBV6-6; size: NA; D: NA; DNA: TGTGCCAGCAGCCCAGGAGTAGATGAGCAGTTCTTC; CDR3: CASSPGVDEQFF
J: TRBJ1-5; V: TRBV6-1; size: NA; D: NA; DNA: TGTGCCAGCAGCGGTAGGGACACCAGCAATCAGCCCCAGCATTTT; CDR3: CASSGRDTSNQPQHF
J: TRBJ1-3; V: TRBV18; size: once; D: TRBD1; DNA: TGTGCCAGCTCACGACAGGGGGGATCTGGAAACACCATATATTTT; CDR3: CASSRQGGSGNTIYF
J: TRBJ1-4; V: TRBV7-9; size: NA; D: TRBD1; DNA: TGTGCCAGCAGCTTATCACAGGGGGCCGAAAAACTGTTTTTT; CDR3: CASSLSQGAEKLFF
J: TRBJ1-5; V: TRBV27; size: NA; D: NA; DNA: TGTGCCAGCAGTTCTACCCGGGCGGTAGGAGACCAGCCCCAGCATTTT; CDR3: CASSSTRAVGDQPQHF
J: TRBJ2-7; V: TRBV16; size: NA; D: NA; DNA: TGTGCCAGCAGCCAATCGCGGTACGAGCAGTACTTC; CDR3: CASSQSRYEQYF
J: TRBJ2-1; V: TRBV5-1; size: NA; D: NA; DNA: TGCGCCAGCACCTATGACGTGGAAGGGCAGTTCTTC; CDR3: CASTYDVEGQFF
J: TRBJ1-2; V: TRBV4-1; size: NA; D: NA; DNA: TGCGCCAGCAGCCAAGCCGACATGGTCTATGGCTACACCTTC; CDR3: CASSQADMVYGYTF
J: TRBJ2-7; V: TRBV27; size: NA; D: NA; DNA: TGTGCCAGCAGTCGGCTTGGACCCTCATCCTACGAGCAGTACTTC; CDR3: CASSRLGPSSYEQYF
J: TRBJ2-1; V: TRBV2; size: once; D: NA; DNA: TGTGCCAGCAGTGCGGAGACTTACAATGAGCAGTTCTTC; CDR3: CASSAETYNEQFF
J: TRBJ2-3; V: TRBV11-2; size: once; D: TRBD2; DNA: TGTGCCAGCAGAGGCCTAGCGGCCTACACAGATACGCAGTATTTT; CDR3: CASRGLAAYTDTQYF
J: TRBJ1-4; V: TRBV5-1; size: NA; D: NA; DNA: TGCGCCAGCAGCTTGGTTCAGGGAGAGGGGGAAAAACTGTTTTTT; CDR3: CASSLVQGEGEKLFF
J: TRBJ2-3; V: TRBV19; size: once; D: NA; DNA: TGTGCCAGTAGTGGCGGGACGGCAAGCACAGATACGCAGTATTTT; CDR3: CASSGGTASTDTQYF
J: TRBJ1-1; V: TRBV5-8; size: NA; D: NA; DNA: TGTGCCAGCAGCGTGACAGGACTAAACACTGAAGCTTTCTTT; CDR3: CASSVTGLNTEAFF
J: TRBJ1-1; V: TRBV27; size: NA; D: TRBD1; DNA: TGTGCCAGCAGCAGGGGGTATCACACTGAAGCTTTCTTT; CDR3: CASSRGYHTEAFF
J: TRBJ2-7; V: TRBV7-8; size: NA; D: NA; DNA: TGTGCCAGCAGCTTAGGACAGAGACGCTACGAGCAGTACTTC; CDR3: CASSLGQRRYEQYF
J: TRBJ2-7; V: TRBV10-1; size: NA; D: NA; DNA: TGCGCCAGCAGTGATGGGAGCGCCTACGAGCAGTACTTC; CDR3: CASSDGSAYEQYF
J: TRBJ2-7; V: TRBV19; size: NA; D: TRBD2; DNA: TGTGCCAGTAGTGTACTAGCGGGACTCTACGAGCAGTACTTC; CDR3: CASSVLAGLYEQYF
J: TRBJ1-1; V: TRBV18; size: once; D: NA; DNA: TGTGCCAGCTCAGCGGATGCAGGGCCCTTGTACACTGAAGCTTTCTTT; CDR3: CASSADAGPLYTEAFF
J: TRBJ2-1; V: TRBV9; size: NA; D: NA; DNA: TGTGCCAGCAGCAGGGGGGGACAGCTCTACAATGAGCAGTTCTTC; CDR3: CASSRGGQLYNEQFF
J: TRBJ2-7; V: TRBV9; size: NA; D: NA; DNA: TGTGCCAGCAGCAAGTTACAGGGGGGGTCCTACGAGCAGTACTTC; CDR3: CASSKLQGGSYEQYF
J: TRBJ1-4; V: TRBV2; size: NA; D: NA; DNA: TGTGCCAGCAGGGCTCAGGAGGCAACTAATGAAAAACTGTTTTTT; CDR3: CASRAQEATNEKLFF
J: TRBJ2-7; V: TRBV5-4; size: NA; D: NA; DNA: TGTGCCAGCAGCTATTGGGGATTCACCAGGGGCGAGCAGTACTTC; CDR3: CASSYWGFTRGEQYF
J: TRBJ1-3; V: TRBV30; size: NA; D: NA; DNA: TGTGCCTGGAGTTGGGGTGGGACGGCACTCTCTGGAAACACCATATATTTT; CDR3: CAWSWGGTALSGNTIYF
J: TRBJ2-2; V: TRBV5-1; size: NA; D: NA; DNA: TGCGCCAGCAGCGGAGGGGATGGGGAGCTGTTTTTT; CDR3: CASSGGDGELFF
J: TRBJ2-7; V: TRBV6-6; size: NA; D: TRBD1; DNA: TGTGCCAGCAGTGGACTGGAGACAGGGACGGTCTACGAGCAGTACTTC; CDR3: CASSGLETGTVYEQYF
J: TRBJ1-1; V: TRBV4-1; size: NA; D: NA; DNA: TGCGCCAGCAGCCAAGGGCCCATTCGGGCAGGCACTAACACTGAAGCTTTCTTT; CDR3: CASSQGPIRAGTNTEAFF
J: TRBJ2-5; V: TRBV10-3; size: NA; D: NA; DNA: TGTGCCATCAGTGAGTCTTTAGAGACCCAGTACTTC; CDR3: CAISESLETQYF
J: TRBJ1-2; V: TRBV19; size: NA; D: NA; DNA: TGTGCCAGTAGGTCACGAGCCAGCTATGGCTACACCTTC; CDR3: CASRSRASYGYTF